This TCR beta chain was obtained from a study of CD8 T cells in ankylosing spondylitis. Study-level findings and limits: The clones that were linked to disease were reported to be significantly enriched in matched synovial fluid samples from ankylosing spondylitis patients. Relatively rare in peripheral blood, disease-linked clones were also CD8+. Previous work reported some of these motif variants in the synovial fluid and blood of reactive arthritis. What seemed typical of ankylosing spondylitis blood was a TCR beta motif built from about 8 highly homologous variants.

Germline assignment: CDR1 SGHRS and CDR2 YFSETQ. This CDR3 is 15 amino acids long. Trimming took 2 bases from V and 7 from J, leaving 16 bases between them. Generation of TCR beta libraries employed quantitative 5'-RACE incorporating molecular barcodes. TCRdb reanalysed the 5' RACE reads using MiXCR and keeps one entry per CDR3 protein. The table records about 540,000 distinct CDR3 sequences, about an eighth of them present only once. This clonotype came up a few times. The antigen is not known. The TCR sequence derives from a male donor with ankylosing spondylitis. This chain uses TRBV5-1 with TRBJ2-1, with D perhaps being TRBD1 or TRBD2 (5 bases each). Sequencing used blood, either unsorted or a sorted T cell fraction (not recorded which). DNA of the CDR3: TGCGCCAGCAGCTTTGGGACCCCGGATAGGAATGAGCAGTTCTTC. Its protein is CASSFGTPDRNEQFF.